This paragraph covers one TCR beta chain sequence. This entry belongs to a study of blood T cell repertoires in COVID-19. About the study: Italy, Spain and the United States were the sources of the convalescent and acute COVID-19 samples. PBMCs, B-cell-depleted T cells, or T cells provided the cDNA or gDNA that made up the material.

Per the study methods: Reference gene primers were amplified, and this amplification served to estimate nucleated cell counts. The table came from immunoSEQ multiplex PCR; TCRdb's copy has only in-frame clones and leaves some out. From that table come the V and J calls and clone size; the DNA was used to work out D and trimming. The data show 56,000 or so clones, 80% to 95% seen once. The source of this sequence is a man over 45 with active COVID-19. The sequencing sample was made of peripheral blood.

This CDR3 reads CASSKRTPTYYNEQFF. Written as DNA, the CDR3 is TGTGCCAGCAGCAAACGGACTCCGACCTATTACAATGAGCAGTTCTTC. J is TRBJ2-1 and V is TRBV21-1; TRBD2, the table's D call, was not compared with the DNA. TRBV21-1 is listed as a pseudogene. This CDR3 is 16 amino acids long.